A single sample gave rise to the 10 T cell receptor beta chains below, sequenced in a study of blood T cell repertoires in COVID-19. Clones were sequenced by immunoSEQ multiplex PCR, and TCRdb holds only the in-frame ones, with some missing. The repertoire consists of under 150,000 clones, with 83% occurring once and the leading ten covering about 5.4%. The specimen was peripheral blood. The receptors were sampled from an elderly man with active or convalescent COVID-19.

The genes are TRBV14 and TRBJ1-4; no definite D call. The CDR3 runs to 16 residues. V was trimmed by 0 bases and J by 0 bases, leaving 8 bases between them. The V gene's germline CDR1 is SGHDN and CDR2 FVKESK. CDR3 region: CASSQDTVTTNEKLFF. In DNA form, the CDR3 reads TGTGCCAGCAGCCAAGATACGGTGACAACTAATGAAAAACTGTTTTTT.

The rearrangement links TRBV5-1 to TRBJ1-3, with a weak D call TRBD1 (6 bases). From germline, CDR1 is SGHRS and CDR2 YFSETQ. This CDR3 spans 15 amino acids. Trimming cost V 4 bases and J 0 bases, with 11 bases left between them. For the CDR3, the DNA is TGCGCCAGCAGCCTTCCGACAGGCTCTGGAAACACCATATATTTT. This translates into CASSLPTGSGNTIYF.

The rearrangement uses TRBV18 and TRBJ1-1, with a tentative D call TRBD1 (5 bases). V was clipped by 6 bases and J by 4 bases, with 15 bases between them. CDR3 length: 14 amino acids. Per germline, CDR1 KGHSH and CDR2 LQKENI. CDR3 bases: TGTGCCAGCTCCCAGGGACTCGGGGGCACTGAAGCTTTCTTT. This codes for CASSQGLGGTEAFF.

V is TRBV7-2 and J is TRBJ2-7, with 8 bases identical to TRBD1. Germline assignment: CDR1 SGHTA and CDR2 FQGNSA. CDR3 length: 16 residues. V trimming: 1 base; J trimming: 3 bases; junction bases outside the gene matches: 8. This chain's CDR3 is CASSLELAGGNYEQYF. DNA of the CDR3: TGTGCCAGCAGCTTAGAGCTGGCAGGGGGCAACTACGAGCAGTACTTC.

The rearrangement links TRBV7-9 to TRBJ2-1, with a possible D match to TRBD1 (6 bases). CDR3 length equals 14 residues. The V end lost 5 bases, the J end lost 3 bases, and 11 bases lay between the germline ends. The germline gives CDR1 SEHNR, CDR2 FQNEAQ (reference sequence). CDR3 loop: CASSPQGLYNEQFF. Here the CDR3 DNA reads TGTGCCAGCAGCCCACAGGGTCTCTACAATGAGCAGTTCTTC.

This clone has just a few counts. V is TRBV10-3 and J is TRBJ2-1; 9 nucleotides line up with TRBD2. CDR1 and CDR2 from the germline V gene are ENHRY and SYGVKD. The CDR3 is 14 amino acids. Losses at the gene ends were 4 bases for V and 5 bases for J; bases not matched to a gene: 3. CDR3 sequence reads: CAISVAGVNNEQFF. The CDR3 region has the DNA TGTGCCATCAGTGTAGCGGGGGTCAACAATGAGCAGTTCTTC.

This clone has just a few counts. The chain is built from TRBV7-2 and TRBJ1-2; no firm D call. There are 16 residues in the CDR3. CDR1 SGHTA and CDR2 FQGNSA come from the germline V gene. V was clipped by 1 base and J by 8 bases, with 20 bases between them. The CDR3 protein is CASSLGVRVTHRGYTF. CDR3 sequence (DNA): TGTGCCAGCAGCTTAGGGGTCCGGGTAACTCACCGGGGCTACACCTTC.

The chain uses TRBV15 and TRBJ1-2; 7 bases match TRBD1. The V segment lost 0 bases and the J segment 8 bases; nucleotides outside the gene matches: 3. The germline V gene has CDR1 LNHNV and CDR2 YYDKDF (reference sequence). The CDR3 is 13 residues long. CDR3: CATSRDAGGGYTF. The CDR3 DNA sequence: TGTGCCACCAGCAGAGATGCAGGGGGAGGCTACACCTTC. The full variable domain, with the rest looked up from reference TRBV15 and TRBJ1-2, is DAMVIQNPRYQVTQFGKPVTLSCSQTLNHNVMYWYQQKSSQAPKLLFHYYDKDFNNEADTPDNFQSRRPNTSFCFLDIRSPGLGDTAMYLCATSRDAGGGYTFGSGTRLTVV.

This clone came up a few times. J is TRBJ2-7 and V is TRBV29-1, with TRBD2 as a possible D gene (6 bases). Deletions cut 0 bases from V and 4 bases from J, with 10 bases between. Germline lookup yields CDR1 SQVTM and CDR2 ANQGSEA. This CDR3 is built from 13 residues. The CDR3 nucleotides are TGCAGCGTTGAAGACTCACGGGGGTACGAGCAGTACTTC. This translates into CSVEDSRGYEQYF.

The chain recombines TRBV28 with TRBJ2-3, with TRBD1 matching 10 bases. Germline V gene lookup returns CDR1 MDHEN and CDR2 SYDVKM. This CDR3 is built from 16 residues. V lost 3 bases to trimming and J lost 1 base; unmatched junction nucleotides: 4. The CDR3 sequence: CASSLAGTGGTDTQYF. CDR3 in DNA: TGTGCCAGCAGTTTGGCCGGGACAGGGGGCACAGATACGCAGTATTTT.